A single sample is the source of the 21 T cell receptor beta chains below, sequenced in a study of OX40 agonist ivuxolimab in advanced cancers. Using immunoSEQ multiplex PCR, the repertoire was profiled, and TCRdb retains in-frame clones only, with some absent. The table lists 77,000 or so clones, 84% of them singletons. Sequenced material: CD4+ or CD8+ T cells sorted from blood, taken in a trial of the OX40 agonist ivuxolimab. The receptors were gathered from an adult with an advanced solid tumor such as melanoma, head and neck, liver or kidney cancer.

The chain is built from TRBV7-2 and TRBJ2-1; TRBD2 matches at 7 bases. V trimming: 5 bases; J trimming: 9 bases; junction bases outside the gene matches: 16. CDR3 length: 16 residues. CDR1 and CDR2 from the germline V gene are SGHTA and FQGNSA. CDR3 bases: TGTGCCAGCAGCGCCCTTGCGGGAGCGGGCAGGCGTGAGCAGTTCTTC. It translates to CASSALAGAGRREQFF.

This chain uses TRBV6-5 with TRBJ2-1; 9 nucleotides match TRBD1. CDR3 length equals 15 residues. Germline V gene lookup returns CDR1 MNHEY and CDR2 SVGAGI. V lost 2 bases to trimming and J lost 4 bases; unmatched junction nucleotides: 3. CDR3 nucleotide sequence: TGTGCCAGCAGTTACAATGGACAGGGGTACAATGAGCAGTTCTTC. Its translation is CASSYNGQGYNEQFF.

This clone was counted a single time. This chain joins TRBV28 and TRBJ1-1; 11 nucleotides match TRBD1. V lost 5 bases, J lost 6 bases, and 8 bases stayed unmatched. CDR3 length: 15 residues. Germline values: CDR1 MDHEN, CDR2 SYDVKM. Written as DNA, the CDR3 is TGTGCCAGCAGTCGGTTCGGGACAGGGGGATCTGAAGCTTTCTTT. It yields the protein CASSRFGTGGSEAFF.

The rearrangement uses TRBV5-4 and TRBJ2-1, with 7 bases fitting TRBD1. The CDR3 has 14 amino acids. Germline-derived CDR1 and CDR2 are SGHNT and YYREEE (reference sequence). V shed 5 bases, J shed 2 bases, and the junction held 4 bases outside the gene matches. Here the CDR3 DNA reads TGTGCCAGCAGGGGCGACAGGGCCTACAATGAGCAGTTCTTC. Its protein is CASRGDRAYNEQFF.

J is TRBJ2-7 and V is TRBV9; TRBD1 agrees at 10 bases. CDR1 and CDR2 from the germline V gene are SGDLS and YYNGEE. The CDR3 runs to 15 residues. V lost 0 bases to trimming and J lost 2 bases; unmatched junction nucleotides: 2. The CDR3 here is CASSVAGQGAYEQYF. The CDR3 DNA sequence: TGTGCCAGCAGCGTAGCCGGACAGGGGGCCTACGAGCAGTACTTC.

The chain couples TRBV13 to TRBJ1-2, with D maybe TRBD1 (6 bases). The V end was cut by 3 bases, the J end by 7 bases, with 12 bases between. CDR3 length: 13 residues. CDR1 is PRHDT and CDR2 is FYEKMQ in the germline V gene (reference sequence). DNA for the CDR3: TGTGCCAGCAGCTTTCCGGGGACAAGTGGCTACACCTTC. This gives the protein CASSFPGTSGYTF.

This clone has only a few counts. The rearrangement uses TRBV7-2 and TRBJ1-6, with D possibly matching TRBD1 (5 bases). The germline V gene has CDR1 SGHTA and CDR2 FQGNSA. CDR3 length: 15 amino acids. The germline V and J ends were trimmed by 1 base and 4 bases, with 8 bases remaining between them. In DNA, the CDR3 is TGTGCCAGCAGCTTAGTCGAGGGGTATAATTCACCCCTCCACTTT. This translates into CASSLVEGYNSPLHF.

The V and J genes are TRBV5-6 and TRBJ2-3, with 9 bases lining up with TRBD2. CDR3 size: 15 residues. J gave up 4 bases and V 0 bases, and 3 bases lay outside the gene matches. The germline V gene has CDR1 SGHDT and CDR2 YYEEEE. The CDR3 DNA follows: TGTGCCAGCAGCTTGGGCGGGGGGGCATCAGATACGCAGTATTTT. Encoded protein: CASSLGGGASDTQYF.

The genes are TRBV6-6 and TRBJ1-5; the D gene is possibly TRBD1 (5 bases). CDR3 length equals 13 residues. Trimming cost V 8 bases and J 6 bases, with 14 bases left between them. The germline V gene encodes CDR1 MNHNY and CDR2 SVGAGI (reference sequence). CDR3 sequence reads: CASFLGESQPQHF. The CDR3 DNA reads TGTGCCAGCTTTTTGGGGGAGAGTCAGCCCCAGCATTTT.

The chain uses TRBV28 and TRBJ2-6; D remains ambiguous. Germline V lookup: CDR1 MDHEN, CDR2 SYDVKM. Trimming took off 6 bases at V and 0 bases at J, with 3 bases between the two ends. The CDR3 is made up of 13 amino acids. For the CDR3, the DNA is TGTGCCAGCAGGTTCTCTGGGGCCAACGTCCTGACTTTC. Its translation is CASRFSGANVLTF.

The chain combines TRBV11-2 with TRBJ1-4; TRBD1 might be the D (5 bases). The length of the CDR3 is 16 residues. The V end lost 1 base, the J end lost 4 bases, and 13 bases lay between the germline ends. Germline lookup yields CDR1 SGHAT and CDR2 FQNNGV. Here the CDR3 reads CASSLGGRQINEKLFF. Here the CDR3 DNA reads TGTGCCAGCAGCTTAGGCGGTAGACAGATTAATGAAAAACTGTTTTTT.

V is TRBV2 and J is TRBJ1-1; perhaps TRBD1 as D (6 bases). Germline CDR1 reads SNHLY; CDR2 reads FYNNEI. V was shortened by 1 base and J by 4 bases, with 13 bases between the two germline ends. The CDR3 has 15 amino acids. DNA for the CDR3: TGTGCCAGCAGTGAAGTCAGGGTAGGGGGCACTGAAGCTTTCTTT. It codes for CASSEVRVGGTEAFF.

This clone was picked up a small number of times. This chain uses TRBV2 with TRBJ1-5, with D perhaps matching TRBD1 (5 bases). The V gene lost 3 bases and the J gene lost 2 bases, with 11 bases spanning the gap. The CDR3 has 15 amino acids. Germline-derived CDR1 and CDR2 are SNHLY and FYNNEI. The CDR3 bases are TGTGCCAGCAGTGAGTTCAGGGTTGGCAATCAGCCCCAGCATTTT. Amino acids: CASSEFRVGNQPQHF.

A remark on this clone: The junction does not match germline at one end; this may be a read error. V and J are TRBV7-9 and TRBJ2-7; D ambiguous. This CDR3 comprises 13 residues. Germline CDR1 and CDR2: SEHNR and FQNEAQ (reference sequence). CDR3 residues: CASSLMGPYGQYF. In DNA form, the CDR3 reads TGTGCCAGCAGCTTAATGGGCCCCTACGGGCAGTACTTC.

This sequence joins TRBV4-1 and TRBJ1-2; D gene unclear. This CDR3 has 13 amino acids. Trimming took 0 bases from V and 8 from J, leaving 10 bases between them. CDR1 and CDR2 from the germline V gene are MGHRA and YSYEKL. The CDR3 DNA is TGCGCCAGCAGCCAAGATCTCCTTTTGGGCTACACCTTC. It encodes CASSQDLLLGYTF.

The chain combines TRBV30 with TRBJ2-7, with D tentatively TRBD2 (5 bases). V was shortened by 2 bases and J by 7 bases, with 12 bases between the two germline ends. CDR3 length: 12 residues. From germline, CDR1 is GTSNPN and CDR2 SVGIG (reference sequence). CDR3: CAWSLPEAEQYF. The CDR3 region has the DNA TGTGCCTGGAGTCTCCCGGAGGCGGAGCAGTACTTC.

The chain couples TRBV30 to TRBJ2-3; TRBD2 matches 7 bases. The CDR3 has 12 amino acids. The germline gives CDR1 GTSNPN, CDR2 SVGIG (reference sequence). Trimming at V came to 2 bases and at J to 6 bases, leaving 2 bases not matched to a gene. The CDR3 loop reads CAWSLGGDTQYF. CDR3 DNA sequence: TGTGCCTGGAGTCTCGGGGGGGATACGCAGTATTTT.

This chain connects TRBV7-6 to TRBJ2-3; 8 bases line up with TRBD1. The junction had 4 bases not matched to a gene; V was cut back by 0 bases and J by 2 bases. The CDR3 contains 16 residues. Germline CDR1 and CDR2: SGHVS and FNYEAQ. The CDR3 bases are TGTGCCAGCAGCTTAGCTGGGACAGGAGCCACAGATACGCAGTATTTT. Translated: CASSLAGTGATDTQYF.

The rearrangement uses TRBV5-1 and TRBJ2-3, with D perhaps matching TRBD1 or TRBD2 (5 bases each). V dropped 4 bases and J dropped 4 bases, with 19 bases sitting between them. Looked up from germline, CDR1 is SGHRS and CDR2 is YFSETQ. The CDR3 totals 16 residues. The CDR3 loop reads CASSHDSGAGADTQYF. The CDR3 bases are TGCGCCAGCAGCCATGATTCCGGGGCCGGCGCAGATACGCAGTATTTT.

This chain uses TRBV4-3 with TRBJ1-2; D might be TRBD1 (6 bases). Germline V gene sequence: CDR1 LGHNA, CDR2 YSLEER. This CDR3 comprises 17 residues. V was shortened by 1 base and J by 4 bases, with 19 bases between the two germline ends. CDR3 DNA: TGCGCCAGCAGCCAAGGCCTATATGAGACAGGTCCCTATGGCTACACCTTC. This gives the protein CASSQGLYETGPYGYTF.

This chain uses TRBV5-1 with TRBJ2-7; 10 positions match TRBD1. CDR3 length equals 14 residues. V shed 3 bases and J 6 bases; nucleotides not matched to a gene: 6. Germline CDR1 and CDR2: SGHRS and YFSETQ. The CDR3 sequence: CASSSGTGVGEQYF. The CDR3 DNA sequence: TGCGCCAGCAGCTCCGGGACAGGGGTAGGCGAGCAGTACTTC.